The rows below give T cell receptor beta chains drawn from one sample of a study of OX40 agonist ivuxolimab in advanced cancers. The data were produced by immunoSEQ multiplex PCR, yet TCRdb's version contains in-frame clones alone and is incomplete. The sample lists under 40,000 clones, about 83% occurring once. The input for sequencing was CD4+ or CD8+ T cells sorted from blood, taken in a trial of the OX40 agonist ivuxolimab. These receptors were collected from an adult with an advanced solid tumor such as melanoma, head and neck, liver or kidney cancer. CDR3s include the opening cysteine and the closing phenylalanine or tryptophan. The D gene is left open where the match is weak.

>-|16|TRBV28
CASSLSGTPNTGELFF
>-|13|TRBV5-6
CASSLSVNTEAFF
>TRBD1|15|TRBV5-1
CASSLGQGATGEQYF
>TRBD2|16|TRBV5-4
CASSLGVRTSADTQYF
>TRBD1|13|TRBV7-3
CASSPRGPGELFF
>TRBD2|15|TRBV7-2
CASSLVQGGAYEQYF
>TRBD1|15|TRBV5-1
CASSSTGTGIYEQYF
>TRBD1|16|TRBV6-5
CASSYLRGPGCYEQYF
>-|15|TRBV25-1
CASSAATGPLAGYTF
>TRBD2|14|TRBV5-4
CASSFSGGRETQYF
>-|10|TRBV28
CASRRPSRLF
>-|15|TRBV7-9
CASSLPRRGRVTIYF
>TRBD2|14|TRBV28
CASSKRGSTDTQYF
>-|14|TRBV6-6
CASSLGLTGNTIYF
>TRBD2|20|TRBV9
CASSQAQGGTSGRRVDTQYF
>TRBD2|15|TRBV16
CASSQTSSNTGELFF
>-|14|TRBV6-5
CASSSDYLPNEQYF
>TRBD2|15|TRBV7-9
CASSPTSGGWDEQFF
>-|14|TRBV6-1
CASIGGGFYTEAFF
>-|15|TRBV27
CASSSQRAYQETQYF
>-|15|TRBV19
CASSHRAVAKNIQYF
>-|16|TRBV7-2
CASSPSWATGANVLTF
>-|14|TRBV5-4
CASSLGREQDTQYF
>-|15|TRBV6-5
CASSYGGGKNTEAFF
>TRBD1|14|TRBV19
CASSNGQGESTQYF
>-|21|TRBV21-1
CASSKIPSDGFHRGRKETQYF
>-|12|TRBV6-5
CASSKGVSPLHF
>-|13|TRBV10-3
CAIMGGTGQPQHF
>-|17|TRBV5-1
CASSFRQLSPISGELFF
>TRBD1|15|TRBV5-4
CASSFPGTAHTEAFF
>-|15|TRBV19
CATNRPGAGTGELFF
>-|15|TRBV7-2
CASSPRLFGENIQYF
>TRBD1|14|TRBV6-5
CASSRSTGSETQYF
>-|13|TRBV28
CASTLDPRYGYTF
>TRBD1|14|TRBV18
CASSRTGGQTEAFF
>TRBD1|13|TRBV28
CASRTGVNYGYTF
>-|12|TRBV7-9
CASSPLSSEQFF
>-|16|TRBV7-2
CASSLTGTNQHYGYTF
>-|15|TRBV4-3
CASSQDWGDSYGYTF
>-|14|TRBV18
CASSRGGSTYGYTF
>TRBD1|13|TRBV29-1
CSVSQGPYNEQFF
>-|14|TRBV25-1
CASSEVGGGSAQYF
>TRBD1|14|TRBV30
CAWSVGTANTEAFF
>-|14|TRBV14
CASSKSGTHGEQYF
>-|15|TRBV18
CASSPNVIGSYEQYF
>TRBD1|16|TRBV7-9
CASSFPGQGTGYEQYF